This TCR beta chain comes out of a study of neurological immune-mediated disorders. In its sample, this clonotype was seen many times. Each CDR3 protein is one row after TCRdb ran MiXCR on the 5' RACE reads. This table has more than 35,000 distinct CDR3 sequences, 2.5% to 3.5% appearing once. The clonotype originates from a woman aged 50 to 60 with multiple sclerosis. The material sequenced was PBMCs.

The CDR3 sequence is CSASRGGISTDTQYF. CDR3 DNA sequence: TGCAGTGCTAGTCGGGGGGGAATTAGCACAGATACGCAGTATTTT. The rearrangement links TRBV20-1 to TRBJ2-3, with 8 bases fitting TRBD2. The CDR3 is 15 residues long. Germline CDR1 is DFQATT and CDR2 is SNEGSKA (reference sequence). The V gene end was trimmed by 3 bases and the J gene end by 0 bases; junction bases not matched to a gene: 5.